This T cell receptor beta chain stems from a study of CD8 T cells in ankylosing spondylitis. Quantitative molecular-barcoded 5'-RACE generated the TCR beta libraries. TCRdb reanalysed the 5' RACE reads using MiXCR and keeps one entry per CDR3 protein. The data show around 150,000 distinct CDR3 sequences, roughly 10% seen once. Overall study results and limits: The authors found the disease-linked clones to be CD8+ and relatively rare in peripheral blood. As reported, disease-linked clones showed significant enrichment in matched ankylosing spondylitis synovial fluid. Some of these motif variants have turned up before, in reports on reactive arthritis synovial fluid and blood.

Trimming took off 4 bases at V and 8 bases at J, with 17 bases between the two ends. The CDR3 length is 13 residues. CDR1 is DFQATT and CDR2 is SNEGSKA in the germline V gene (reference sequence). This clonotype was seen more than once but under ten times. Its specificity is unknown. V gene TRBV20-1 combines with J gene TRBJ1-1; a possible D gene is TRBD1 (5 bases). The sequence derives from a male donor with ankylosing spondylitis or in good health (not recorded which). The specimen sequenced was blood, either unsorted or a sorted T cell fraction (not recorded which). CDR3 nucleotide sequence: TGCAGTGCTAAGGGGAACCAGACTAGAGAAGCTTTCTTT. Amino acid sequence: CSAKGNQTREAFF.